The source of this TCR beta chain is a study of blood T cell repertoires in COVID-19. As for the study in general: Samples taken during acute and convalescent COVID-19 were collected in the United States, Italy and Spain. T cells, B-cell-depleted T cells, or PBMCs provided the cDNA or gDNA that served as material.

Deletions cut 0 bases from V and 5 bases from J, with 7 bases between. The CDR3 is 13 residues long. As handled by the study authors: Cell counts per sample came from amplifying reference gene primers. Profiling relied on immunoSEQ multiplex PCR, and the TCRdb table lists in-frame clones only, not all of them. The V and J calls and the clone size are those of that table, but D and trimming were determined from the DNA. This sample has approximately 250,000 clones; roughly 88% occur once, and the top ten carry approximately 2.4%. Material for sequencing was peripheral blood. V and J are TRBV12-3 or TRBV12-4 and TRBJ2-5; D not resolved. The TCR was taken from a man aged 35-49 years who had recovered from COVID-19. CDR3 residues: CASSLAGWETQYF. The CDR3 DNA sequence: TGTGCCAGCAGTTTAGCCGGTTGGGAGACCCAGTACTTC.